This paragraph covers one T cell receptor (beta chain) sequence. The target antigen is unknown. The sample belongs to a study of cytomegalovirus exposure and HLA in healthy donors. It was with 60 Vbeta and 13 Jbeta primers that the PCR ran. Some clones are missing from TCRdb's copy, which holds only in-frame ones; the method was immunoSEQ multiplex PCR. Of hundreds of thousands of clones listed, about three quarters are singletons. Regarding the study as a whole: Cytomegalovirus-associated TCR beta chains were listed, numbering approximately 150. Trimming of TCR beta V- and J-genes showed a link, identified in a later analysis, to a missense DCLRE1C variant. It is likely that the observed cluster of highly shared sequence variants was a sequencing artifact.

The germline V and J ends were trimmed by 0 bases and 4 bases, with 12 bases remaining between them. The CDR3 has 15 residues. Per germline, CDR1 MNHNS and CDR2 SASEGT. The specimen sequenced was PBMCs. The receptor's source is a young man in good health and CMV-seronegative. The V call is TRBV6-1, the J call TRBJ1-2; no reliable D call. This CDR3 is CASSEARAEIYGYTF. CDR3 bases: TGTGCCAGCAGTGAAGCGAGAGCGGAGATCTATGGCTACACCTTC.